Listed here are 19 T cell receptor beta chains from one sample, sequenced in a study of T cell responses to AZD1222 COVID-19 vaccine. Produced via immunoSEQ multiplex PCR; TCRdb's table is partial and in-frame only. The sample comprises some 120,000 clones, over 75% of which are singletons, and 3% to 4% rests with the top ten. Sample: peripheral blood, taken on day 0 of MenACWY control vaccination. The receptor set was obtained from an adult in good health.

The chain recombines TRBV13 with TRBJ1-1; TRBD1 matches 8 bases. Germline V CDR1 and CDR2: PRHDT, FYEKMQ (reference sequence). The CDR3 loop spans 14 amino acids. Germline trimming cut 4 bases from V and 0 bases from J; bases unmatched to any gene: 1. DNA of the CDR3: TGTGCCAGCAGCTGGGACAGGTTGAACACTGAAGCTTTCTTT. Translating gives CASSWDRLNTEAFF.

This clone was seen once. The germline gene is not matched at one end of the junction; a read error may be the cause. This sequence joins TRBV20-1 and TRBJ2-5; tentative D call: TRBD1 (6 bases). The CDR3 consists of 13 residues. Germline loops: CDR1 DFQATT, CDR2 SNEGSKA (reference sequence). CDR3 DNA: TGCAGTGCTAGTCCGGGACAACAAGAGTCCCAGTACTTC. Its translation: CSASPGQQESQYF.

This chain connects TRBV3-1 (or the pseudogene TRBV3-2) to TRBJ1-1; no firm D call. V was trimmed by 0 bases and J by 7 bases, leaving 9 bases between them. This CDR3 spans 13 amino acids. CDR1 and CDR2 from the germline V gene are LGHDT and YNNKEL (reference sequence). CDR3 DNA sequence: TGTGCCAGCAGCCAAGATGAGGAGAGTGAAGCTTTCTTT. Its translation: CASSQDEESEAFF.

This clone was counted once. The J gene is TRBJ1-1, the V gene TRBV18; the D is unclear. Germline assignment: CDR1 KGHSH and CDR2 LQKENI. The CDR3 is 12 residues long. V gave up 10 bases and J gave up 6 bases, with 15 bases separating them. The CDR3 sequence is CATYSGFSEAFF. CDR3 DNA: TGTGCCACCTACAGTGGGTTCTCTGAAGCTTTCTTT.

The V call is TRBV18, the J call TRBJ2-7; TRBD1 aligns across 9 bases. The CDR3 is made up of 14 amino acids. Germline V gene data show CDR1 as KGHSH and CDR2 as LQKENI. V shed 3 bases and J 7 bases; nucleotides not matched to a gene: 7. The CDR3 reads CASSPPDRGWEQYF. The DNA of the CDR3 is TGTGCCAGCTCACCCCCGGACAGGGGATGGGAGCAGTACTTC. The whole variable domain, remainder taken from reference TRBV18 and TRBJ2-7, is NAGVMQNPRHLVRRRGQEARLRCSPMKGHSHVYWYRQLPEEGLKFMVYLQKENIIDESGMPKERFSAEFPKEGPSILRIQQVVRGDSAAYFCASSPPDRGWEQYFGPGTRLTVT.

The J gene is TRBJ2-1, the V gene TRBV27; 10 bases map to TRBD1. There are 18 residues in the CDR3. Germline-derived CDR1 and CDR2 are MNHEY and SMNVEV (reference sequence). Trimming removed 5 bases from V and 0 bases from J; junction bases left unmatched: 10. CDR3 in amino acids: CASSPGQGSPSSYNEQFF. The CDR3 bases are TGTGCCAGCAGTCCGGGACAGGGGAGCCCCAGCTCCTACAATGAGCAGTTCTTC.

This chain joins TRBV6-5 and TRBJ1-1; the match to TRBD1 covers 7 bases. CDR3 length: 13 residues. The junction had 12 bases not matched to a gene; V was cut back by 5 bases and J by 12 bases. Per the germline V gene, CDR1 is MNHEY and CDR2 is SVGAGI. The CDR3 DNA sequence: TGTGCCAGCAGTCCACCCCTCGACAGGGAAACTTTCTTT. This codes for CASSPPLDRETFF.

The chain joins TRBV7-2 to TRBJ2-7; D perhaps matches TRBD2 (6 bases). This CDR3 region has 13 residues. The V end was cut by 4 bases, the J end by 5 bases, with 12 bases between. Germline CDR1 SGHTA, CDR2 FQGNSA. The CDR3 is CASSSWRGNEQYF. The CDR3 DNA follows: TGTGCCAGCAGCTCATGGAGGGGTAACGAGCAGTACTTC.

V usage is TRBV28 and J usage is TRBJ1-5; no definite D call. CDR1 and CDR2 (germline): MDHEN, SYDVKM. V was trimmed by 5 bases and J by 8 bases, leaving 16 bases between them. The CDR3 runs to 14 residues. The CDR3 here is CASSLPTPDEPQHF. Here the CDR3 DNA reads TGTGCCAGCAGTCTCCCCACACCGGATGAGCCCCAGCATTTT.

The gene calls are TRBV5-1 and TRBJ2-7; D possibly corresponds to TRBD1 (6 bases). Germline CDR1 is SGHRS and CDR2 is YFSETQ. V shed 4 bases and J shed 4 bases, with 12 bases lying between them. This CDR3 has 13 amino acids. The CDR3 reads CASSVLQGYEQYF. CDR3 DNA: TGCGCCAGCAGCGTCCTACAGGGTTACGAGCAGTACTTC.

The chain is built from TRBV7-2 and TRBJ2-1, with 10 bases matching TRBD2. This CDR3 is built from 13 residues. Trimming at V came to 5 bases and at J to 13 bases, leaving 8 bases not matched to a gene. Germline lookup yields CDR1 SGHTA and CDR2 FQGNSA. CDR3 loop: CASSPQSGGDQFF. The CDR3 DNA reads TGTGCCAGCAGCCCCCAAAGCGGGGGGGACCAGTTCTTC.

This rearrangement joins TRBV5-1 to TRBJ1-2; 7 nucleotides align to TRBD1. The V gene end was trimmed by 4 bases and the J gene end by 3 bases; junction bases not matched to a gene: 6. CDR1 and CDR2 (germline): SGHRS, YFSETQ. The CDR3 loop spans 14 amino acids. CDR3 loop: CASSPGQRDYGYTF. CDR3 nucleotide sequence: TGCGCCAGCAGCCCGGGACAGCGGGACTATGGCTACACCTTC.

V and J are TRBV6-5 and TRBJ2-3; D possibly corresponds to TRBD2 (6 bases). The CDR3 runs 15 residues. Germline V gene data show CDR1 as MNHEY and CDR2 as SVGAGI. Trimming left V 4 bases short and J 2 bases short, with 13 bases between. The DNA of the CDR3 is TGTGCCAGCAGTTTACGACTAGTTGCCACAGATACGCAGTATTTT. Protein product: CASSLRLVATDTQYF.

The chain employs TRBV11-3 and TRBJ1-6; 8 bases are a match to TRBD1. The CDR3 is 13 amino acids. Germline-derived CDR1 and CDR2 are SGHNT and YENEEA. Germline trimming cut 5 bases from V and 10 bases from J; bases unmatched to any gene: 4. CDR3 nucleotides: TGTGCCAGCAGCCAAAGACAGGGGTCACCCCTCCACTTT. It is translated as CASSQRQGSPLHF.

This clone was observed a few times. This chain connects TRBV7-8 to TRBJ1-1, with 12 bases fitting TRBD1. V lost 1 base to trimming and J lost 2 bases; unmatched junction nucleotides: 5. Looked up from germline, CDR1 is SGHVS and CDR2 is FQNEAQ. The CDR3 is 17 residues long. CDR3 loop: CASSLVGGQGANTEAFF. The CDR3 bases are TGTGCCAGCAGCTTAGTAGGGGGACAGGGGGCTAACACTGAAGCTTTCTTT.

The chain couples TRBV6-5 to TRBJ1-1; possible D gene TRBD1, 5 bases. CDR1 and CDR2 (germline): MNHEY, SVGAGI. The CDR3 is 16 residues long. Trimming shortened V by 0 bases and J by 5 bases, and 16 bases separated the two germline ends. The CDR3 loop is CASSYSNWGKGTEAFF. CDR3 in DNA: TGTGCCAGCAGTTACTCGAATTGGGGGAAAGGAACTGAAGCTTTCTTT.

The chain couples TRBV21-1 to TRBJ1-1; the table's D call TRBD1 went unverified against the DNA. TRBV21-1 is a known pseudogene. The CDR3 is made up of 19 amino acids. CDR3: CASSKAPAQATGERTEAFF. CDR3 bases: TGTGCCAGCAGCAAAGCCCCCGCGCAGGCGACAGGGGAGCGGACTGAAGCTTTCTTT.

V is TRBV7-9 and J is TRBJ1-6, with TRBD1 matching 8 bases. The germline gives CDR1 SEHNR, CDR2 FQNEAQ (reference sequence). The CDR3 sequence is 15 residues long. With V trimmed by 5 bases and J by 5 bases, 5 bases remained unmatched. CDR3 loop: CASSQGTGNNSPLHF. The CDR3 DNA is TGTGCCAGCAGCCAAGGGACAGGCAATAATTCACCCCTCCACTTT.

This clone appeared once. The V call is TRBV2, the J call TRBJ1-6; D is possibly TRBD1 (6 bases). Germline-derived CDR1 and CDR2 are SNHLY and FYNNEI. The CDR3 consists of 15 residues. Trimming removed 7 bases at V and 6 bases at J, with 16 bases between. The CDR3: CASTRDTLINSPLHF. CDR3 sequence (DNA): TGTGCCAGCACCCGGGACACCCTTATTAATTCACCCCTCCACTTT.